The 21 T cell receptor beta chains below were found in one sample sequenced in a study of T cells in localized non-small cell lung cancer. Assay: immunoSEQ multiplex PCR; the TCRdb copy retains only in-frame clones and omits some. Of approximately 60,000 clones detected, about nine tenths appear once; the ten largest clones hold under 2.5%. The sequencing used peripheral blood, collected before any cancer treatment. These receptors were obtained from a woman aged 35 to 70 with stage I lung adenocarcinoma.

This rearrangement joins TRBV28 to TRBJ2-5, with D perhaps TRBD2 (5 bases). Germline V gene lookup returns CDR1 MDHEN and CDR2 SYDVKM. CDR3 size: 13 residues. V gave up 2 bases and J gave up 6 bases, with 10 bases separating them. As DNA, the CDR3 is TGTGCCAGCAGTTTACGGGGAGCGAAGACCCAGTACTTC. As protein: CASSLRGAKTQYF.

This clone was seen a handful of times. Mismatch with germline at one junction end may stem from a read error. The CDR3 loop reads CASSHSTSGATYEQYF. DNA of the CDR3: TGTGCCAGCAGTCACTCGACTAGCGGGGCCACCTACGAGCAGTACTTC. The gene calls are TRBV6-5 and TRBJ2-7, with TRBD2 matching over 11 bases. The CDR3 covers 16 residues. In germline, CDR1 is MNHEY, CDR2 SVGAGI.

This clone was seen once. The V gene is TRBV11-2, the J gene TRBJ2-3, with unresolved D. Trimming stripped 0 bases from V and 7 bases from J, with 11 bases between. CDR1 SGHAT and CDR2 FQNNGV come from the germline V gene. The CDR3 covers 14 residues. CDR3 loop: CASSLEGPVHTQYF. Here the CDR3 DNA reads TGTGCCAGCAGCTTAGAGGGCCCCGTGCATACGCAGTATTTT.

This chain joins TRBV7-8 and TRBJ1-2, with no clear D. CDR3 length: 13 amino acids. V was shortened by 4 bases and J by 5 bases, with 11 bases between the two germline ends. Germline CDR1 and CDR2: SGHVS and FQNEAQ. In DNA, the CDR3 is TGTGCCAGCAGCTCTGCCGGCCTATATGGCTACACCTTC. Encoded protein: CASSSAGLYGYTF.

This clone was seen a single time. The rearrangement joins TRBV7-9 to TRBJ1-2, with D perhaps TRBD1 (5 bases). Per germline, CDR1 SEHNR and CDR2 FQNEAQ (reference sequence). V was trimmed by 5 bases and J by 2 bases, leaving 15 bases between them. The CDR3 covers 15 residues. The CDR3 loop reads CASSAGDWINYGYTF. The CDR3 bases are TGTGCCAGCAGCGCGGGGGACTGGATAAACTATGGCTACACCTTC. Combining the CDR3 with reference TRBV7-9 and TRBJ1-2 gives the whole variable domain DTGVSQNPRHKITKRGQNVTFRCDPISEHNRLYWYRQTLGQGPEFLTYFQNEAQLEKSRLLSDRFSAERPKGSFSTLEIQRTEQGDSAMYLCASSAGDWINYGYTFGSGTRLTVV.

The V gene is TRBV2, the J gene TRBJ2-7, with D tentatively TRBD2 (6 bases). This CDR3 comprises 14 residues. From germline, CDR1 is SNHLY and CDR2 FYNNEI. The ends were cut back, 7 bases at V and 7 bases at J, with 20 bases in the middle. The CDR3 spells CASMVGTVFGEQYF. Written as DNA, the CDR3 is TGTGCCAGCATGGTCGGGACTGTCTTTGGAGAGCAGTACTTC. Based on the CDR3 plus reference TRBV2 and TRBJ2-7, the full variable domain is EPEVTQTPSHQVTQMGQEVILRCVPISNHLYFYWYRQILGQKVEFLVSFYNNEISEKSEIFDDQFSVERPDGSNFTLKIRSTKLEDSAMYFCASMVGTVFGEQYFGPGTRLTVT.

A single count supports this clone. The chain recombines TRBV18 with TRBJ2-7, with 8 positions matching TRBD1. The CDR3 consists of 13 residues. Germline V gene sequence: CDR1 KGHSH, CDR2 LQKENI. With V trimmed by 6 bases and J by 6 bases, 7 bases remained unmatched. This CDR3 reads CASSALDRGEQYF. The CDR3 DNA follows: TGTGCCAGCTCCGCCCTCGACAGGGGCGAGCAGTACTTC.

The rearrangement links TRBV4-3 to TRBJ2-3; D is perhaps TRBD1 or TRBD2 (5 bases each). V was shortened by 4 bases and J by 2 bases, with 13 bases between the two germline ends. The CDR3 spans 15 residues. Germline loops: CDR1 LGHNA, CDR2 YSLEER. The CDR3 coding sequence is TGCGCCAGCAGCCCGGGACGGCCGGCCACAGATACGCAGTATTTT. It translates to CASSPGRPATDTQYF.

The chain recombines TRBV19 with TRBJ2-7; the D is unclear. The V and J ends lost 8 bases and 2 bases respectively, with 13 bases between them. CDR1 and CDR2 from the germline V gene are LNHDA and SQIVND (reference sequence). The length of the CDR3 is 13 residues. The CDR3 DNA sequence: TGTGCCAGTGGAACCCAGGAGCCCTACGAGCAGTACTTC. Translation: CASGTQEPYEQYF. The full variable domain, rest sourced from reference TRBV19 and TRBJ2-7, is DGGITQSPKYLFRKEGQNVTLSCEQNLNHDAMYWYRQDPGQGLRLIYYSQIVNDFQKGDIAEGYSVSREKKESFPLTVTSAQKNPTAFYLCASGTQEPYEQYFGPGTRLTVT.

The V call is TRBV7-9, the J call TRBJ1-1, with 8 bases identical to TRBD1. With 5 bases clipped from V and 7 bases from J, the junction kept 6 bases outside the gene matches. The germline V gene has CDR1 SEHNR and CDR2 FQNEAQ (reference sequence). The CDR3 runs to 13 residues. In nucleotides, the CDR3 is TGTGCCAGCAGCCGACCGGGACAGGTTGAAGCTTTCTTT. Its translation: CASSRPGQVEAFF.

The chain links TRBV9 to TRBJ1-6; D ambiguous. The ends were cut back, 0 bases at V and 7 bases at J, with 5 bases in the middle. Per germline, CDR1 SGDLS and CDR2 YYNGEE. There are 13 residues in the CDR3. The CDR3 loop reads CASSVARNSPLHF. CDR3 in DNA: TGTGCCAGCAGCGTAGCCAGGAATTCACCCCTCCACTTT.

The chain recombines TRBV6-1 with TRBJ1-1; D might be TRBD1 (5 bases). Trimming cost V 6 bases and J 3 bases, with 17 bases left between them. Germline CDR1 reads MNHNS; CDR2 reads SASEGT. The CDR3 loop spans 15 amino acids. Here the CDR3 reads CASSRQIVEDTEAFF. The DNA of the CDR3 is TGTGCCAGCAGCCGACAGATCGTCGAGGACACTGAAGCTTTCTTT.

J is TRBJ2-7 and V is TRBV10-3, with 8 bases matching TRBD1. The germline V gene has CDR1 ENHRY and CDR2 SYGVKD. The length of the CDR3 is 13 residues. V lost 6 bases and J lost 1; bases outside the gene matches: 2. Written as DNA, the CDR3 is TGTGCCATCAGACAGGGGGTTTCCTACGAGCAGTACTTC. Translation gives CAIRQGVSYEQYF.

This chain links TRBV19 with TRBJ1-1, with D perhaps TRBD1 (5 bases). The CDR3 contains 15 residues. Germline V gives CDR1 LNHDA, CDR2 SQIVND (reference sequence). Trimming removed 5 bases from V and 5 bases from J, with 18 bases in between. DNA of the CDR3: TGTGCCAGTAGTTTCCCGGGGCTAGGGGTAACTGAAGCTTTCTTT. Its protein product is CASSFPGLGVTEAFF.

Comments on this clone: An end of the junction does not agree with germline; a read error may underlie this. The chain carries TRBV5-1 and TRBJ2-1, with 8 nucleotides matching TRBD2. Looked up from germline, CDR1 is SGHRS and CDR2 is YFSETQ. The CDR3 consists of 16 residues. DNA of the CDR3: TGCGCCAGCAGCTTGGTTGCGGGAGGCTCCCACAATGAGCAGTTCTTC. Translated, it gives CASSLVAGGSHNEQFF.

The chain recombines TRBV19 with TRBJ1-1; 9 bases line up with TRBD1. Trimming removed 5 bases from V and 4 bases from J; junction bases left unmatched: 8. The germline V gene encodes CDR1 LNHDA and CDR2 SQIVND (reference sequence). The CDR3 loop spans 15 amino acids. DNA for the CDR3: TGTGCCAGTAGTCCCCAACAGGGGGCGGTCACTGAAGCTTTCTTT. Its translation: CASSPQQGAVTEAFF. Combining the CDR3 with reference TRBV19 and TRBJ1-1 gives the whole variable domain DGGITQSPKYLFRKEGQNVTLSCEQNLNHDAMYWYRQDPGQGLRLIYYSQIVNDFQKGDIAEGYSVSREKKESFPLTVTSAQKNPTAFYLCASSPQQGAVTEAFFGQGTRLTVV.

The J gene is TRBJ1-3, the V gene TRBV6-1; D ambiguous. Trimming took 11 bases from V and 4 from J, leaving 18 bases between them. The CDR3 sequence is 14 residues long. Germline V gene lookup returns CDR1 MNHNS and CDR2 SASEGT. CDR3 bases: TGTGCCGCCAAGGCCAGTCTTTCGGGAAACACCATATATTTT. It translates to CAAKASLSGNTIYF.

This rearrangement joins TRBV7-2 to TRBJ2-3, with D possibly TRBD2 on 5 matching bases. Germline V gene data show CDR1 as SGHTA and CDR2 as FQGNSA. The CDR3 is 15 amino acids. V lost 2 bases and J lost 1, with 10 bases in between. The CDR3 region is CASSLRLSGTDTQYF. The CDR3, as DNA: TGTGCCAGCAGCTTAAGACTTAGCGGCACAGATACGCAGTATTTT.

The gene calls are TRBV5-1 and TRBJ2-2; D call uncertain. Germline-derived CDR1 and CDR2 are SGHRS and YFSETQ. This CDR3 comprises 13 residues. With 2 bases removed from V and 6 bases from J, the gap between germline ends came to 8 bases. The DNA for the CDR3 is TGCGCCAGCAGCTTCGAAGGTCCCGGGGAGCTGTTTTTT. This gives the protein CASSFEGPGELFF.

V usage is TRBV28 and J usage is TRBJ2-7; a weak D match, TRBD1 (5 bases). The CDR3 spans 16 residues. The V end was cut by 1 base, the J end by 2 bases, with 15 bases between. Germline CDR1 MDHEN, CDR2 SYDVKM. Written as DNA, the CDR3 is TGTGCCAGCAGTTTATCGGCAGGGAACCCGCCCTACGAGCAGTACTTC. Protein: CASSLSAGNPPYEQYF.

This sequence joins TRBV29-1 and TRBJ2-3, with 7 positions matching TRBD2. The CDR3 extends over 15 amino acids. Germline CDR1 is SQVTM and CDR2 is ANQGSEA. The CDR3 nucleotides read TGCAGTGCCCTCCGCGGGGCTAGCGGAACAGATACGCAGTATTTT. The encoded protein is CSALRGASGTDTQYF.